The 14 T cell receptor beta chains in this list originate from one sample, sequenced in a study of T cell responses to AZD1222 COVID-19 vaccine. Assay: immunoSEQ multiplex PCR; the TCRdb copy retains only in-frame clones and omits some. The repertoire holds fewer than 150,000 clones, with about 87% as singletons. Source: peripheral blood, taken on day 0 of AZD1222 vaccination. Receptor source: an adult in good health.

The V and J genes are TRBV28 and TRBJ1-5; D gene ambiguous. Germline values: CDR1 MDHEN, CDR2 SYDVKM. CDR3 length: 13 amino acids. V lost 6 bases to trimming and J lost 0 bases, with 6 bases between them. DNA for the CDR3: TGTGCCAGCAGACGATATAGCAATCAGCCCCAGCATTTT. This encodes CASRRYSNQPQHF.

The rearrangement uses TRBV5-1 and TRBJ2-1; 8 bases fit TRBD1. V shed 4 bases and J 3 bases; nucleotides not matched to a gene: 6. The CDR3 consists of 15 residues. Germline V lookup: CDR1 SGHRS, CDR2 YFSETQ. As DNA, the CDR3 is TGCGCCAGCAGCCACGGACAGGGAGGCTACAATGAGCAGTTCTTC. Translation: CASSHGQGGYNEQFF.

The chain is built from TRBV6-4 and TRBJ1-1; D call uncertain. The CDR3 is 13 amino acids. Germline V gives CDR1 MRHNA, CDR2 SNTAGT. Trimming cost V 0 bases and J 9 bases, with 11 bases left between them. CDR3 sequence (DNA): TGTGCCAGCAGTGACTCGGGTTCCCGTAAAGCTTTCTTT. Residues: CASSDSGSRKAFF.

V gene TRBV15 combines with J gene TRBJ2-3, with no clear D. This CDR3 contains 13 residues. The germline V and J ends were trimmed by 2 bases and 0 bases, with 3 bases remaining between them. Germline V gives CDR1 LNHNV, CDR2 YYDKDF (reference sequence). The CDR3 is CATSRTSTDTQYF. The CDR3 bases are TGTGCCACCAGCAGAACTAGCACAGATACGCAGTATTTT.

The chain couples TRBV4-1 to TRBJ2-1; the match to TRBD2 covers 12 bases. The V gene end was trimmed by 0 bases and the J gene end by 6 bases; junction bases not matched to a gene: 9. This CDR3 spans 18 amino acids. CDR1 and CDR2 (germline): MGHRA, YSYEKL. CDR3 DNA sequence: TGCGCCAGCAGCCAAGACCTTTCACTAGCGGGGGGACTCAATGAGCAGTTCTTC. Protein product: CASSQDLSLAGGLNEQFF.

This chain joins TRBV7-3 and TRBJ1-6; tentatively, D is TRBD1 (5 bases). This CDR3 contains 14 residues. Trimming removed 2 bases at V and 7 bases at J, with 9 bases between. Per germline, CDR1 SGHTA and CDR2 FQGTGA. Here the CDR3 DNA reads TGTGCCAGCAGCTTAGGGGCGCTGAATTCACCCCTCCACTTT. This translates into CASSLGALNSPLHF.

This clone appeared a single time. The chain carries TRBV6-5 and TRBJ2-3, with D perhaps matching TRBD1 or TRBD2 (5 bases each). The V end lost 3 bases, the J end lost 5 bases, and 12 bases lay between the germline ends. The germline V gene encodes CDR1 MNHEY and CDR2 SVGAGI. CDR3 size: 14 residues. The CDR3: CASSYLEGRDTQYF. DNA of the CDR3: TGTGCCAGCAGTTATTTAGAGGGGAGAGATACGCAGTATTTT.

The rearrangement uses TRBV18 and TRBJ2-5; 8 nucleotides align to TRBD1. With 1 base clipped from V and 6 bases from J, the junction kept 1 base outside the gene matches. The CDR3 is 13 residues long. In germline, CDR1 is KGHSH, CDR2 LQKENI. CDR3 in amino acids: CASSPRQGQTQYF. CDR3 coding DNA: TGTGCCAGCTCACCACGACAGGGGCAGACCCAGTACTTC. The whole variable domain, remainder taken from reference TRBV18 and TRBJ2-5, is NAGVMQNPRHLVRRRGQEARLRCSPMKGHSHVYWYRQLPEEGLKFMVYLQKENIIDESGMPKERFSAEFPKEGPSILRIQQVVRGDSAAYFCASSPRQGQTQYFGPGTRLLVL.

This rearrangement joins TRBV7-2 to TRBJ1-3, with D possibly matching TRBD1 (6 bases). This CDR3 comprises 18 residues. Germline V gene data show CDR1 as SGHTA and CDR2 as FQGNSA. V lost 5 bases and J lost 0, with 20 bases in between. This CDR3 reads CASSKGGRAGSSGNTIYF. CDR3 DNA: TGTGCCAGCAGCAAGGGGGGGCGTGCAGGCTCCTCTGGAAACACCATATATTTT.

The V and J genes are TRBV11-2 and TRBJ1-1; D not certain. CDR3 length: 13 residues. Trimming pared 6 bases from V and 0 bases from J, leaving 8 bases between. Germline assignment: CDR1 SGHAT and CDR2 FQNNGV. The DNA of the CDR3 is TGTGCCAGCAGGGGCCCAATGAACACTGAAGCTTTCTTT. It codes for CASRGPMNTEAFF.

The chain carries TRBV12-3 or TRBV12-4 and TRBJ2-7, with 7 bases that match TRBD2. The CDR3 spans 12 residues. Trimming cost V 5 bases and J 5 bases; bases outside gene matches: 3. CDR3 nucleotide sequence: TGTGCCAGCAGTCCCGGACTAGACGAGCAGTACTTC. It yields the protein CASSPGLDEQYF.

The chain combines TRBV6-1 with TRBJ1-5; D gene ambiguous. Germline-derived CDR1 and CDR2 are MNHNS and SASEGT. The CDR3 has 15 residues. Trimming pared 1 base from V and 3 bases from J, leaving 10 bases between. Here the CDR3 reads CASSEEHSSNQPQHF. CDR3 DNA: TGTGCCAGCAGTGAAGAGCACAGCTCCAATCAGCCCCAGCATTTT.

The V gene is TRBV5-1, the J gene TRBJ1-1, with D possibly matching TRBD1 (6 bases). This CDR3 has 15 amino acids. Trimming removed 0 bases at V and 4 bases at J, with 13 bases between. In germline, CDR1 is SGHRS, CDR2 YFSETQ. The DNA of the CDR3 is TGCGCCAGCAGCTTGGCCGCGGGGGGCGGCACTGAAGCTTTCTTT. This gives the protein CASSLAAGGGTEAFF.

The genes are TRBV9 and TRBJ1-2; D is unclear. Trimming cost V 4 bases and J 8 bases, with 24 bases left between them. The CDR3 totals 16 residues. CDR1 and CDR2 (germline): SGDLS, YYNGEE. This CDR3 reads CASSPSDGPRLLGYTF. CDR3 sequence (DNA): TGTGCCAGCAGCCCCTCAGACGGCCCCAGACTGTTGGGCTACACCTTC.